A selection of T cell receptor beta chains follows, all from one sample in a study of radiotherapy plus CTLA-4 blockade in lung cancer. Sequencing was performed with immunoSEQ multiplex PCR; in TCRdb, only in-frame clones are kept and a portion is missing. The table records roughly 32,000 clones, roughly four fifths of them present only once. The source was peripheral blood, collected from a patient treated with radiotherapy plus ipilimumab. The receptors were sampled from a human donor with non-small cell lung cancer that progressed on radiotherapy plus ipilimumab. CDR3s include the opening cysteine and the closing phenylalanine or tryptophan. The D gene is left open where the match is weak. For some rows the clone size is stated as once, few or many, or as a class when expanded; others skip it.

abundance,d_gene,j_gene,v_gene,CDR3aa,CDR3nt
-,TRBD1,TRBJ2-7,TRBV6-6,CASSHSGQGGTYEQYF,TGTGCCAGCAGCCACTCGGGACAGGGAGGGACCTACGAGCAGTACTTC
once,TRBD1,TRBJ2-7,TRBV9,CASSVHPGTGAEQYF,TGTGCCAGCAGCGTGCATCCCGGGACAGGGGCCGAGCAGTACTTC
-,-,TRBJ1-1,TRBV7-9,CASSSTGNTEAFF,TGTGCCAGCAGCTCTACAGGGAACACTGAAGCTTTCTTT
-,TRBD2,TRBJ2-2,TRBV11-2,CASSLAASGNTGELFF,TGTGCCAGCAGCTTAGCCGCTAGCGGGAACACCGGGGAGCTGTTTTTT
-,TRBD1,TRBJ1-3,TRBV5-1,CASSLQGQGSSAGNTIYF,TGCGCCAGCAGCCTGCAAGGACAGGGGAGTTCGGCTGGAAACACCATATATTTT
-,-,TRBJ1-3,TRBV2,CASSEQGITRGNTIYF,TGTGCCAGCAGTGAACAGGGGATAACGCGTGGAAACACCATATATTTT
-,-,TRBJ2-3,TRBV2,CASGRGTSTDTQYF,TGTGCCAGCGGGCGGGGAACTAGCACAGATACGCAGTATTTT
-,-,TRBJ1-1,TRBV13,CASSLAGGRNTEAFF,TGTGCCAGCAGCTTAGCGGGGGGGCGGAACACTGAAGCTTTCTTT
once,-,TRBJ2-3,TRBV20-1,CGWGADTQYF,TGCGGATGGGGGGCAGATACGCAGTATTTT
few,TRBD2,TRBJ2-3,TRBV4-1,CASSQDTSGVSHTQYF,TGCGCCAGCAGCCAAGATACCAGCGGGGTCTCTCATACGCAGTATTTT
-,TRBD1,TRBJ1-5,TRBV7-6,CASSRTPGQGSNQPQHF,TGTGCCAGCAGCAGGACCCCGGGACAGGGGAGCAATCAGCCCCAGCATTTT
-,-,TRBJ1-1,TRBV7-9,CASSGATEAFF,TGTGCCAGCAGCGGAGCGACTGAAGCTTTCTTT
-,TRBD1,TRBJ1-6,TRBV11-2,CASSRDRDNSPLHF,TGTGCCAGCAGCCGGGACAGGGATAATTCACCCCTCCACTTT
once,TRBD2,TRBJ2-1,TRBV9,CASSPNSGLAGREQFF,TGTGCCAGCAGCCCGAACTCTGGACTAGCGGGGCGGGAGCAGTTCTTC
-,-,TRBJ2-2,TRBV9,CASSVGQEGTGELFF,TGTGCCAGCAGCGTAGGGCAGGAGGGGACCGGGGAGCTGTTTTTT
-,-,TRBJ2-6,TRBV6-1,CASSEASGPSGANVLTF,TGTGCCAGCAGTGAAGCTAGCGGACCTTCTGGGGCCAACGTCCTGACTTTC
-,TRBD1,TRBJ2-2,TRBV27,CASSLFGDSITGELFF,TGTGCCAGCAGTTTATTTGGGGACAGCATCACCGGGGAGCTGTTTTTT
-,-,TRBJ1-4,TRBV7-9,CASRAPQGGNEKLFF,TGTGCCAGCAGGGCACCACAGGGAGGGAATGAAAAACTGTTTTTT
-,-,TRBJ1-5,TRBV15,CATRTQGPNQPQHF,TGTGCCACCAGGACACAGGGTCCCAATCAGCCCCAGCATTTT
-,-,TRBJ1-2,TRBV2,CASTWGDGYTF,TGTGCCAGCACCTGGGGGGATGGCTACACCTTC